These T cell receptor beta chains were read from a single sample in a study of monozygotic twins with inflammatory bowel disease. TCRdb re-called the 5' RACE reads and catalogs CDR3 proteins one per entry, DNA excluded. Its clone listing holds around 140,000 distinct CDR3 sequences. The specimen was blood. These receptor sequences come from a human donor with ulcerative colitis or Crohn's disease, or a healthy co-twin of an affected twin (not recorded which). Each CDR3 is given with its conserved first and last residue.

v_gene,j_gene,CDR3aa
TRBV27,TRBJ2-7,CASSWGQRYEQYF
TRBV5-4,TRBJ1-4,CASSLSPAATNEKLFF
TRBV28,TRBJ1-5,CASSLYRGIGPQHF
TRBV27,TRBJ1-2,CASSFLGQAGGYTF
TRBV12-3/TRBV12-4,TRBJ1-6,CASSRRDRGLGMALHF
TRBV7-6,TRBJ2-5,CASSVNSGRETQYF
TRBV20-1,TRBJ2-5,CSAGPGETQYF
TRBV20-1,TRBJ1-6,CSANLGPNSPLHF
TRBV15,TRBJ2-7,CATRGEKGLGYEQYF
TRBV20-1,TRBJ1-2,CSAAHILDINYGYTF
TRBV19,TRBJ2-2,CASTLGQNIGELFF
TRBV28,TRBJ1-2,CASSLSVGAGGTF
TRBV7-6,TRBJ2-7,CASSSTIGVAYEQYF
TRBV20-1,TRBJ1-2,CSARDRTGLDYGYTF
TRBV20-1,TRBJ1-1,CSARDRKGSTEAFF
TRBV5-1,TRBJ2-5,CASSLDPGQGAETQYF
TRBV20-1,TRBJ2-7,CSASFPMGGVYEQYF
TRBV5-1,TRBJ1-3,CASSLVSSGNTIYF
TRBV29-1,TRBJ2-7,CSALQGTGYEQYF
TRBV7-3,TRBJ1-2,CASSLRRTDSYGYTF
TRBV6-2/TRBV6-3,TRBJ2-1,CASSYEGFSYSYEQFF
TRBV20-1,TRBJ2-7,CSAYRQGYEQYF
TRBV18,TRBJ1-3,CASSPGRSGNTIYF
TRBV9,TRBJ2-3,CASSVGQIPDTQYF
TRBV7-2,TRBJ2-7,CASSSNRGPYEQYF
TRBV20-1,TRBJ2-7,CSARVQRTGAPYEQYF
TRBV20-1,TRBJ2-2,CSAKWLAGTGELFF
TRBV30,TRBJ2-3,CAWSSGRFSGAGTDTQYF
TRBV7-2,TRBJ1-5,CASSLERNQPQHF
TRBV12-3/TRBV12-4,TRBJ2-7,CASRKKGGSYEQYF
TRBV12-3/TRBV12-4,TRBJ1-2,CASRQGQPNEGYTF
TRBV4-1,TRBJ2-3,CASSRIRSGTKGGDTQYF
TRBV29-1,TRBJ1-1,CSVEGQAQAFF
TRBV4-3,TRBJ2-3,CASSQDPSGGETDTQYF
TRBV7-9,TRBJ1-2,CASSPRDRGIGYTF
TRBV20-1,TRBJ2-1,CSASTPLSSYNEQFF